This T cell receptor (beta chain) was documented in a study of blood T cells in healthy people across ages. Broader study findings: It was the long-lived donors that had more naive CD4+ cells and higher diversity than aged donors. Nothing was known about donor CMV status, and this possibly confounded expanded clonotype changes. There was a strong correlation between TCR beta diversity and naive T cell percentage.

CDR3 length: 14 amino acids. CDR1 is DFQATT and CDR2 is SNEGSKA in the germline V gene (reference sequence). V lost 3 bases, J lost 5 bases, and 9 bases stayed unmatched. In the case of this clonotype: Its antigen is not known.

The second PCR ran about 7 to 12 cycles with a sample-barcoded 5' primer and J-beta primers. TCRdb re-called the 5' RACE reads through MiXCR, storing one row per CDR3 protein. The repertoire holds over a million distinct CDR3 sequences, with 40% to 55% as singletons. Sample: blood. J is TRBJ1-1 and V is TRBV20-1, with TRBD1 matching 7 bases. The source is a woman in her fifties or sixties in good health. CDR3 DNA sequence: TGCAGTGCTAGCCCGAGGACAGGAGGGACTGAAGCTTTCTTT. Translation gives CSASPRTGGTEAFF.